This TCR beta chain was obtained from a study of cytomegalovirus exposure and HLA in healthy donors. Points from the study as a whole: The productive fraction for most TCR beta V segments was about 87% or about 30% in an earlier analysis.

The CDR3 contains 12 residues. The V and J ends lost 3 bases and 1 base respectively, with 5 bases between them. CDR1 SGHRS and CDR2 YFSETQ come from the germline V gene. On this clone: The antigen remains undetermined.

Both 60 Vbeta primers and 13 Jbeta primers went into the PCR. Some clones are missing from TCRdb's copy, which holds only in-frame ones; the method was immunoSEQ multiplex PCR. The table shows 120,000 to 150,000 clones, with about 76% occurring only once. The receptor was derived from a female donor in good health and CMV-seronegative. J is TRBJ2-7 and V is TRBV5-1; no reliable D call. The sequenced material came from PBMCs. The CDR3 here is CASSSSSYEQYF. The CDR3 nucleotides are TGCGCCAGCAGCTCCTCTTCCTACGAGCAGTACTTC.